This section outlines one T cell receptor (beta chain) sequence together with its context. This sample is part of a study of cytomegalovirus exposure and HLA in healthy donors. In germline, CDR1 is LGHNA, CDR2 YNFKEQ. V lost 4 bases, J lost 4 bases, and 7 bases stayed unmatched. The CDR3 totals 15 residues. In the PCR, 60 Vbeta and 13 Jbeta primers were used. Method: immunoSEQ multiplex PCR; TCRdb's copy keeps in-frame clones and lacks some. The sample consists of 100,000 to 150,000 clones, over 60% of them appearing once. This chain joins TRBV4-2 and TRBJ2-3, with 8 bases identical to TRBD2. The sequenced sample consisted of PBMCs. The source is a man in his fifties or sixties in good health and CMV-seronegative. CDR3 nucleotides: TGTGCCAGCAGCCCCGCGGGGGGAGAGGCAGATACGCAGTATTTT. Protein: CASSPAGGEADTQYF.